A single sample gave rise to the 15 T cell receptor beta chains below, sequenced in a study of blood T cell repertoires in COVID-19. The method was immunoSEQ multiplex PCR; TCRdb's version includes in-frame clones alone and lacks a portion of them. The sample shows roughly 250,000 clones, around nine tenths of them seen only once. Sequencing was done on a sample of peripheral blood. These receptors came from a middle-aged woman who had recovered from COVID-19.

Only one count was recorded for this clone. The chain's CDR3 is CASSPGQGATYNSPLHF. CDR3 in DNA: TGTGCCAGTAGTCCGGGACAGGGGGCAACGTATAATTCACCCCTCCACTTT. V is TRBV19 and J is TRBJ1-6; TRBD1 agrees at 12 bases. The length of the CDR3 is 17 residues. Germline V CDR1 and CDR2: LNHDA, SQIVND (reference sequence). V trimming: 5 bases; J trimming: 4 bases; junction bases outside the gene matches: 6.

This chain's CDR3 is CASSRIRTGDNSPLHF. As DNA, the CDR3 is TGTGCCAGCAGTAGGATAAGGACAGGGGATAATTCACCCCTCCACTTT. The chain recombines TRBV28 with TRBJ1-6; 9 positions match TRBD1. CDR3 length: 16 residues. The V gene end was trimmed by 5 bases and the J gene end by 5 bases; junction bases not matched to a gene: 7. The germline V gene encodes CDR1 MDHEN and CDR2 SYDVKM.

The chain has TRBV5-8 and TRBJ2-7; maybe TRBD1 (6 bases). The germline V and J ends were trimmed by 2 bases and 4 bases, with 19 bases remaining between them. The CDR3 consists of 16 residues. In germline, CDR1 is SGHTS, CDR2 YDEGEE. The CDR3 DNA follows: TGTGCCAGCAGCTTCTCCGATATGGCAGGGGAGTACGAGCAGTACTTC. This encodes CASSFSDMAGEYEQYF.

Written as DNA, the CDR3 is TGTGCCAGCAGCTTAGTCCGACAGGGGGGGACTGAAGCTTTCTTT. It yields the protein CASSLVRQGGTEAFF. The chain uses TRBV11-2 and TRBJ1-1, with 9 nucleotides matching TRBD1. Germline assignment: CDR1 SGHAT and CDR2 FQNNGV. Unmatched junction bases numbered 5, after V lost 1 base and J lost 5 bases. The CDR3 is 15 residues long.

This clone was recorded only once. The CDR3, as DNA: TGTGCCAGCAGCCCGTGGGCAGGGGGCGAGCAGTACTTC. Amino acid sequence: CASSPWAGGEQYF. The chain joins TRBV7-3 to TRBJ2-7, with TRBD1 matching over 7 bases. The CDR3 runs 13 residues. CDR1 is SGHTA and CDR2 is FQGTGA in the germline V gene. Trimming removed 5 bases from V and 6 bases from J; junction bases left unmatched: 7. Filled out from reference TRBV7-3 and TRBJ2-7, the complete variable domain reads GAGVSQTPSNKVTEKGKYVELRCDPISGHTALYWYRQSLGQGPEFLIYFQGTGAADDSGLPNDRFFAVRPEGSVSTLKIQRTERGDSAVYLCASSPWAGGEQYFGPGTRLTVT.

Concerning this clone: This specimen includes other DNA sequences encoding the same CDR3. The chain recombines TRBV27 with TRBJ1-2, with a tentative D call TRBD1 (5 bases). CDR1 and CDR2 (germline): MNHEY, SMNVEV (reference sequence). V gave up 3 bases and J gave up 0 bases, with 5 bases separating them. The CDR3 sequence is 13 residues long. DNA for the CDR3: TGTGCCAGCAGTTTGACAGCTAACTATGGCTACACCTTC. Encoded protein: CASSLTANYGYTF.

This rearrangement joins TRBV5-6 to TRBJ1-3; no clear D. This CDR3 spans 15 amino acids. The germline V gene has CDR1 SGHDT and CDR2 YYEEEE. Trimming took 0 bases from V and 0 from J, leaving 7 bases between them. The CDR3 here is CASSLVGRSGNTIYF. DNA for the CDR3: TGTGCCAGCAGCTTGGTGGGCCGCTCTGGAAACACCATATATTTT. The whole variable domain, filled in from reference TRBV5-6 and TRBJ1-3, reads DAGVTQSPTHLIKTRGQQVTLRCSPKSGHDTVSWYQQALGQGPQFIFQYYEEEERQRGNFPDRFSGHQFPNYSSELNVNALLLGDSALYLCASSLVGRSGNTIYFGEGSWLTVV.

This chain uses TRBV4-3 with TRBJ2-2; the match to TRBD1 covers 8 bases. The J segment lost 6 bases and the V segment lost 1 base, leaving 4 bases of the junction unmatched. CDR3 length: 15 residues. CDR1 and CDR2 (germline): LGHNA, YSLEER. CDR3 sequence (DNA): TGCGCCAGCAGCCAAGTCGCACAGGGGGCCGGGGAGCTGTTTTTT. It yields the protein CASSQVAQGAGELFF.

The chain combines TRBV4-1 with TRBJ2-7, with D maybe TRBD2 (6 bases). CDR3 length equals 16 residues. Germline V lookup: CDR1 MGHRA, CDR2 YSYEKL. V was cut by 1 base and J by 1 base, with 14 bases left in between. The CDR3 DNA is TGCGCCAGCAGCCAAGTAGATAGCGGTGCGTCCTACGAGCAGTACTTC. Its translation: CASSQVDSGASYEQYF.

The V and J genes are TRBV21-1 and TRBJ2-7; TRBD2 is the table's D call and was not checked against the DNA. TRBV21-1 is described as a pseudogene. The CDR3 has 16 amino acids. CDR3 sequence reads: CASSRGPLAGEGEQYF. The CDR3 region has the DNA TGTGCCAGCAGCAGGGGTCCTCTAGCGGGAGAGGGTGAGCAGTACTTC.

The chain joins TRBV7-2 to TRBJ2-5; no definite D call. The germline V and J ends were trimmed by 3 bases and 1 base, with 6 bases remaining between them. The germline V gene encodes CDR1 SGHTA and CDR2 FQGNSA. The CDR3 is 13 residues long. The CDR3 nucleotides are TGTGCCAGCAGCTTGGCACCCCAAGAGACCCAGTACTTC. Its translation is CASSLAPQETQYF. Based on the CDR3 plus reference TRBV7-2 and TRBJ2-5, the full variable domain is GAGVSQSPSNKVTEKGKDVELRCDPISGHTALYWYRQSLGQGLEFLIYFQGNSAPDKSGLPSDRFSAERTGGSVSTLTIQRTQQEDSAVYLCASSLAPQETQYFGPGTRLLVL.

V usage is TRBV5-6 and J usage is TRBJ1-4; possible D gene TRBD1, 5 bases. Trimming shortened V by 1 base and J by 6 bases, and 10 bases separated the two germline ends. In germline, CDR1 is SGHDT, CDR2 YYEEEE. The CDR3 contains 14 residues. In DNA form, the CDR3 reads TGTGCCAGCAGCTTGAACAGGTTATATGAAAAACTGTTTTTT. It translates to CASSLNRLYEKLFF.

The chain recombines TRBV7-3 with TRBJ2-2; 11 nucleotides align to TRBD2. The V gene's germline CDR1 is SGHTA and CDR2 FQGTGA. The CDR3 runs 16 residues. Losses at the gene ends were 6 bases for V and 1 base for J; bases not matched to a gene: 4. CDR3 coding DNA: TGTGCCAGCAGACCAACTAGCGGGGGGAACACCGGGGAGCTGTTTTTT. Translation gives CASRPTSGGNTGELFF.

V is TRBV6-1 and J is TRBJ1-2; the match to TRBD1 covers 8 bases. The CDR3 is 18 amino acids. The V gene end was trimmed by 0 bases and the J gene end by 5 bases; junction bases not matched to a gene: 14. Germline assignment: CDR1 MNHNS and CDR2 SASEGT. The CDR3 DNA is TGTGCCAGCAGTGAAGCCATCCAAAGGACAGGGAAGAAATATGGCTACACCTTC. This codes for CASSEAIQRTGKKYGYTF.

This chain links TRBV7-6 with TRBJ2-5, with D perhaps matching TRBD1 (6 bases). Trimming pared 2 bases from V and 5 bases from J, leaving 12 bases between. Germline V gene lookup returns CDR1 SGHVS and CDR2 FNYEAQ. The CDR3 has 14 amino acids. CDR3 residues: CASSLRWGQETQYF. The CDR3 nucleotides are TGTGCCAGCAGCTTACGCTGGGGGCAGGAGACCCAGTACTTC. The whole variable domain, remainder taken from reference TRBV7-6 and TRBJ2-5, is GAGVSQSPRYKVTKRGQDVALRCDPISGHVSLYWYRQALGQGPEFLTYFNYEAQQDKSGLPNDRFSAERPEGSISTLTIQRTEQRDSAMYRCASSLRWGQETQYFGPGTRLLVL.